A single sample gave rise to the 10 T cell receptor beta chains below, sequenced in a study of T cell clusters in autoimmune cytopenias. Approximately 36,000 genome equivalents of blood DNA were amplified for TRB. One tube held mixed TRB-A and TRB-B primer pools for touch-down PCR. TCRdb re-called the multiplex PCR reads and catalogs CDR3 proteins one per entry, DNA excluded. The table lists more than 7,000 distinct CDR3 sequences. Sequencing was performed on peripheral blood. The receptors derive from a human donor with an autoimmune cytopenia or autoimmune hepatitis (not recorded which).

By frequency, this clonotype is medium-sized. The gene calls are TRBV30 and TRBJ1-1. Looked up from germline, CDR1 is GTSNPN and CDR2 is SVGIG (reference sequence). The CDR3 extends over 12 amino acids. The CDR3 protein is CAWSVQGTEAFF.

This clonotype counts as medium-sized by frequency. This chain links TRBV6-5 with TRBJ1-6; TCRdb indicates TRBD1, and absent DNA this call remains unverified. The germline gives CDR1 MNHEY, CDR2 SVGAGI. CDR3 length equals 14 residues. The CDR3 loop reads CASRRGQGYSPLHF.

CDR3 residues: CASSQGQNPNTEAFF. The chain recombines TRBV6-6 with TRBJ1-1; no DNA is available, so the TRBD1 call from TCRdb remains unchecked. The length of the CDR3 is 15 residues. Germline CDR1 reads MNHNY; CDR2 reads SVGAGI (reference sequence).

The chain carries TRBV20-1 and TRBJ1-6; TCRdb lists TRBD1, though no DNA is available to test this call. This CDR3 is built from 13 residues. Germline loops: CDR1 DFQATT, CDR2 SNEGSKA (reference sequence). CDR3 loop: CSATGTANSPLHF.

This clonotype registers medium-sized (0.01 to 0.1%) by frequency. The rearrangement joins TRBV29-1 to TRBJ2-5; without DNA, the TCRdb call of TRBD1 cannot be checked. CDR1 and CDR2 (germline): SQVTM, ANQGSEA. This CDR3 is built from 14 residues. CDR3 residues: CSVEFQGALATQYF. Using reference TRBV29-1 and TRBJ2-5 for the parts outside the CDR3, the full variable domain is SAVISQKPSRDICQRGTSLTIQCQVDSQVTMMFWYRQQPGQSLTLIATANQGSEATYESGFVIDKFPISRPNLTFSTLTVSNMSPEDSSIYLCSVEFQGALATQYFGPGTRLLVL.

This clonotype is classed as large (0.1 to 1%) by frequency. V and J are TRBV29-1 and TRBJ2-1; checking the TCRdb D call of TRBD1 is not possible without DNA. CDR3 length equals 11 residues. CDR1 and CDR2 (germline): SQVTM, ANQGSEA. The CDR3 spells CSALQGKEQFF.

The chain employs TRBV15 and TRBJ2-5; TCRdb gives TRBD2 as the D gene, but with no DNA this cannot be confirmed. CDR1 and CDR2 from the germline V gene are LNHNV and YYDKDF (reference sequence). This CDR3 spans 17 amino acids. CDR3 in amino acids: CATSRDPRAAIQETQYF.

The chain is built from TRBV6-5 and TRBJ2-1; the TRBD1 assignment by TCRdb is unverifiable without DNA. This CDR3 spans 16 amino acids. Germline assignment: CDR1 MNHEY and CDR2 SVGAGI. The CDR3 reads CASSTPTGGGLNKQFF.

This chain links TRBV18 with TRBJ2-7; as DNA is missing, the TRBD2 call by TCRdb cannot be tested. This CDR3 comprises 13 residues. CDR1 is KGHSH, CDR2 LQKENI, per germline. The CDR3 sequence is CASSLAGVHEQYF.

V and J are TRBV5-1 and TRBJ2-1; without DNA, the TCRdb call of TRBD1 cannot be checked. Germline V gene lookup returns CDR1 SGHRS and CDR2 YFSETQ. The length of the CDR3 is 15 residues. The CDR3 loop is CASSSMGVGYNEQFF. The full variable domain, completed using reference TRBV5-1 and TRBJ2-1, is KAGVTQTPRYLIKTRGQQVTLSCSPISGHRSVSWYQQTPGQGLQFLFEYFSETQRNKGNFPGRFSGRQFSNSRSEMNVSTLELGDSALYLCASSSMGVGYNEQFFGPGTRLTVL.